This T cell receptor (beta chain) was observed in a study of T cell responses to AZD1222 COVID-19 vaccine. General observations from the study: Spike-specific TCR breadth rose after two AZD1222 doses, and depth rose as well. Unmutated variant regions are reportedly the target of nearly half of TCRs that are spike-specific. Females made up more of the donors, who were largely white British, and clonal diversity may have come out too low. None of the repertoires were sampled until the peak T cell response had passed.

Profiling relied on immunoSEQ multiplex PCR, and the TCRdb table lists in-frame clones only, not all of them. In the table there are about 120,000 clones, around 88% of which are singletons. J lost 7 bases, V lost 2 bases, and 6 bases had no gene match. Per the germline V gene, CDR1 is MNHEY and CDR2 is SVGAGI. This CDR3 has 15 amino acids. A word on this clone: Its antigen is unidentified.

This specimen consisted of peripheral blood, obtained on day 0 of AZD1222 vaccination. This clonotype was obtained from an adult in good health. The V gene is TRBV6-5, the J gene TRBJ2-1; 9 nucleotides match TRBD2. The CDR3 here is CASSYVSGGQNEQFF. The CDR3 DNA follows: TGTGCCAGCAGTTACGTGAGCGGGGGGCAAAATGAGCAGTTCTTC.